This TCR beta chain was recorded in a study of shared clonotypes between healthy human individuals. Study-wide context: Each donor's CD8 memory used one plate, CD8 naive two, each CD4 subset three.

Germline CDR1 reads MDHEN; CDR2 reads SYDVKM. There are 16 residues in the CDR3. V was cut by 6 bases and J by 6 bases, with 22 bases left in between. The deep-level immunoSEQ assay was used. TCRdb's copy holds only in-frame clones and misses some; the assay was immunoSEQ multiplex PCR. This table holds under 2,500,000 clones, more than 90% found once. The chain carries TRBV28 and TRBJ2-3; D perhaps matches TRBD2 (6 bases). The source of this sequence is a man between 18 and 29 years old in good health. Sequencing input: naive CD4+ T cells sorted from blood. The subset was: CD45RA+ positively selected. CDR3: CASSVGGLATSDTQYF. CDR3 bases: TGTGCCAGCAGCGTCGGGGGACTCGCGACCTCCGATACGCAGTATTTT.